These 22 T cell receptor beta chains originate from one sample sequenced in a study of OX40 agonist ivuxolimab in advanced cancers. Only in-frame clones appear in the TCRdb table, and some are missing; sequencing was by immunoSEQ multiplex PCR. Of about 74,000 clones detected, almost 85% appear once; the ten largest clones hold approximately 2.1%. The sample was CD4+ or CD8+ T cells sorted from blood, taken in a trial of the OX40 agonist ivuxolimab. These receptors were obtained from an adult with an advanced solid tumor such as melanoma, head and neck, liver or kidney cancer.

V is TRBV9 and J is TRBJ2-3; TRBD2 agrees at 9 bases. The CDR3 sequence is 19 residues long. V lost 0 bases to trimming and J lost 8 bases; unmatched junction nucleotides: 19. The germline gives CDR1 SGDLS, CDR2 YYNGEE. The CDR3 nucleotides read TGTGCCAGCAGCGTAGATGAGCGGTTTAGGCGGGAGGGCCGAGGTACGCAGTATTTT. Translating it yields CASSVDERFRREGRGTQYF.

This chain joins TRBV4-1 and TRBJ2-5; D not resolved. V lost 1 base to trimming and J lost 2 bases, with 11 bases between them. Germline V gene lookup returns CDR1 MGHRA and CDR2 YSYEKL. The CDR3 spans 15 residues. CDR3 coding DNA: TGCGCCAGCAGCCAAGTCCCTCAGAATCAAGAGACCCAGTACTTC. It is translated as CASSQVPQNQETQYF.

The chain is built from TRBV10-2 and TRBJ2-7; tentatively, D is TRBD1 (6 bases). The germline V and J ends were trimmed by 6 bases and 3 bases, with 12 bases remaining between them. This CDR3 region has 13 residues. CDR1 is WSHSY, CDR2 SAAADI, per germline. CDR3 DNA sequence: TGCGCCAGCAGCCGGGACACCAACTACGAGCAGTACTTC. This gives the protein CASSRDTNYEQYF.

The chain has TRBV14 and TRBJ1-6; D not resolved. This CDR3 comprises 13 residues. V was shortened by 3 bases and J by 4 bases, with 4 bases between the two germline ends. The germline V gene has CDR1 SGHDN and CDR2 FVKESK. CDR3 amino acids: CASSQQYNSPLHF. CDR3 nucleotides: TGTGCCAGCAGCCAGCAGTATAATTCACCCCTCCACTTT.

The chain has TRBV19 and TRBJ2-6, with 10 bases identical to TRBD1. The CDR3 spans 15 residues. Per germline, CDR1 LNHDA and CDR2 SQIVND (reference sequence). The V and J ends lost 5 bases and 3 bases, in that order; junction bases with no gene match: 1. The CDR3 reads CASSDRGLGANVLTF. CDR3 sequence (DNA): TGTGCCAGTAGTGACAGGGGGCTTGGGGCCAACGTCCTGACTTTC.

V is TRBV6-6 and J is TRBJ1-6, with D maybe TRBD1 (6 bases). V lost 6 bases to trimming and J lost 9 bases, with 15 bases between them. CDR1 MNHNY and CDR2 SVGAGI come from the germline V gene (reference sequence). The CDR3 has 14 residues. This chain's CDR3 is CASRLTGGFSPLHF. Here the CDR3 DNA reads TGTGCCAGCAGATTGACAGGTGGTTTTTCACCCCTCCACTTT.

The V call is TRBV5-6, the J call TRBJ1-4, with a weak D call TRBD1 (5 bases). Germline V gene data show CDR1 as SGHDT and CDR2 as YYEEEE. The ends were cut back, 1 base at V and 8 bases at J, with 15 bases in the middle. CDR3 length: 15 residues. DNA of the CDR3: TGTGCCAGCAGCTTGTTGGGGCAGGCTGGGGAAAAACTGTTTTTT. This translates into CASSLLGQAGEKLFF.

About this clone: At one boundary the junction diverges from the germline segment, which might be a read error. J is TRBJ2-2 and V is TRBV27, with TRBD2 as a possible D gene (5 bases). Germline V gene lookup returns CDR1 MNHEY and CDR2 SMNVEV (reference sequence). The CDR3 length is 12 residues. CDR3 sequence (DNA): TGTGCCAGCAGGGTTCGGACCGGGGAGCCGTTTTTT. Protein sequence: CASRVRTGEPFF.

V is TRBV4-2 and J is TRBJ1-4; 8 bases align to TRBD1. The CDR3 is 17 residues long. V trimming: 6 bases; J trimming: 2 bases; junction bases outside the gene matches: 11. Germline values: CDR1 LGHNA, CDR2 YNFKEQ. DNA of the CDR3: TGTGCCAGCAGACCCGGGACAGGCGCGGGGACTAATGAAAAACTGTTTTTT. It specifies CASRPGTGAGTNEKLFF.

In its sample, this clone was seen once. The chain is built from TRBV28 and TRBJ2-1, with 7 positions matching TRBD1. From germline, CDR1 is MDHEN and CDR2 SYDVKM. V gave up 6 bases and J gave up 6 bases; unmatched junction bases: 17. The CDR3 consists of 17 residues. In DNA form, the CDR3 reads TGTGCCAGCAGCCCTCCCCGACAGGGAATCTCCCTCAATGAGCAGTTCTTC. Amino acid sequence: CASSPPRQGISLNEQFF.

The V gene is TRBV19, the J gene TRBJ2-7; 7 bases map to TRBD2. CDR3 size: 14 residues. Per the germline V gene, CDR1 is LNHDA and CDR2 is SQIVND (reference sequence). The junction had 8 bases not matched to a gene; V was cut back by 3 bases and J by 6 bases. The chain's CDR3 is CASSIGGSVGEQYF. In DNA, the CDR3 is TGTGCCAGTAGTATCGGCGGGAGCGTCGGCGAGCAGTACTTC.

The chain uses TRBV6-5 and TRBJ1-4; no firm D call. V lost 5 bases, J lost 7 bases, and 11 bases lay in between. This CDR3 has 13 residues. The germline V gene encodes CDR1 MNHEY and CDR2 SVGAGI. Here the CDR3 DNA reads TGTGCCAGCAGTCGGACGGGCGGTGAAAAACTGTTTTTT. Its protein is CASSRTGGEKLFF.

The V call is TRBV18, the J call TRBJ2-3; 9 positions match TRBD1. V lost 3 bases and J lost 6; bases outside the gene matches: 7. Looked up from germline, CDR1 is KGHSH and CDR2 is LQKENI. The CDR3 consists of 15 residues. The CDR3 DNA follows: TGTGCCAGCTCACCGGGACAGGGTAGTTATGATACGCAGTATTTT. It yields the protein CASSPGQGSYDTQYF.

The CDR3 spells CASSYSGQLNEKLFF. CDR3 sequence (DNA): TGTGCCAGCAGTTACTCTGGACAGCTGAATGAAAAACTGTTTTTT. This sequence joins TRBV6-5 and TRBJ1-4; perhaps TRBD1 as D (6 bases). Trimming pared 0 bases from V and 5 bases from J, leaving 10 bases between. Germline V gives CDR1 MNHEY, CDR2 SVGAGI. The CDR3 is 15 amino acids.

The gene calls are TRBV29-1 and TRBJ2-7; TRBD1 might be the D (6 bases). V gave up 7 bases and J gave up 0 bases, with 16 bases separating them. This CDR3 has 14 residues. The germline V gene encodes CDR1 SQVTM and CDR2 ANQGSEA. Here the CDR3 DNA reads TGCAGCGCCAGTTTGACAGGTATCTCCTACGAGCAGTACTTC. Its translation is CSASLTGISYEQYF.

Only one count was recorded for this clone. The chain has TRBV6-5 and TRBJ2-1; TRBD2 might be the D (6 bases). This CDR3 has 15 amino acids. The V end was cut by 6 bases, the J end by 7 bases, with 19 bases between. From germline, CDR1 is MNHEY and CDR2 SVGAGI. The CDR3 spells CASSLGLPWLNEQFF. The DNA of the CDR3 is TGTGCCAGCAGCCTGGGACTTCCATGGCTGAATGAGCAGTTCTTC.

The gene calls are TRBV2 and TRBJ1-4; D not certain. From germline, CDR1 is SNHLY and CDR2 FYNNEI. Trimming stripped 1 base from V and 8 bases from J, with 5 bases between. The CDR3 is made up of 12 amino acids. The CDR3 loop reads CASSEEREKLFF. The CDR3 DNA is TGTGCCAGCAGTGAAGAGAGGGAAAAACTGTTTTTT.

The CDR3 DNA follows: TGTGCCATCAGTGTCGGGGGGAACACCGGGGAGCTGTTTTTT. Encoded protein: CAISVGGNTGELFF. V gene TRBV10-3 combines with J gene TRBJ2-2; a weak D match, TRBD2 (6 bases). Trimming stripped 4 bases from V and 1 base from J, with 7 bases between. The CDR3 has 14 residues. CDR1 and CDR2 (germline): ENHRY, SYGVKD.

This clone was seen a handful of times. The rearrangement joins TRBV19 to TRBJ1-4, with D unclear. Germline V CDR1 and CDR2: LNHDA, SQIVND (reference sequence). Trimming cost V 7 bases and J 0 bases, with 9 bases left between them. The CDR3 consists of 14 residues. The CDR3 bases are TGTGCCAGTACGCTGTTCGCAACTAATGAAAAACTGTTTTTT. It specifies CASTLFATNEKLFF.

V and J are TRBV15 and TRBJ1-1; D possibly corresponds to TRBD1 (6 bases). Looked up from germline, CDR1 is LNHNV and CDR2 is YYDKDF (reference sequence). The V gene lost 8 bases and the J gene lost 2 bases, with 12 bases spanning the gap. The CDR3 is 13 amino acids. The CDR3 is CATSGQLNTEAFF. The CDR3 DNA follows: TGTGCCACCTCCGGACAGCTCAACACTGAAGCTTTCTTT.

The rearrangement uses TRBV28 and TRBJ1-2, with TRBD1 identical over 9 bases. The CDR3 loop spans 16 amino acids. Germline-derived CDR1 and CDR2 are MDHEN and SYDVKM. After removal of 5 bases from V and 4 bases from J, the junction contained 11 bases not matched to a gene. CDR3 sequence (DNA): TGTGCCAGCAGTCTGTGGGGGACAGGGATTTCCTATGGCTACACCTTC. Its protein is CASSLWGTGISYGYTF.

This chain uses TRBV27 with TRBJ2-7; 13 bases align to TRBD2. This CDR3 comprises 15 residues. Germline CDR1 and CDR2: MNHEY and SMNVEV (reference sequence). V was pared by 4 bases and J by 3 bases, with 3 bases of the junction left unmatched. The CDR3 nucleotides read TGTGCCAGCAGTTGGACTAGCGGGGGAATCTACGAGCAGTACTTC. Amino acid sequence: CASSWTSGGIYEQYF.